The 21 T cell receptor beta chains below come from one sample, sequenced in a study of spatial heterogeneity in lung cancer. TCRdb itself ran the 5' RACE reads through MiXCR, one entry per CDR3 protein. Seen here are just over 75,000 distinct CDR3 sequences, 7.5% to 9.5% observed once, and the top ten hold 6.8%. The time point: sample taken at primary tumor resection. The sequencing here drew on PBMCs, taken at surgery. The receptors originated from a male donor with early-stage non-small cell lung cancer.

This clonotype showed up just once. The V and J genes are TRBV19 and TRBJ1-2, with D possibly being TRBD1 (6 bases). V was cut by 5 bases and J by 8 bases, with 15 bases left in between. The CDR3 sequence is 13 residues long. The germline V gene has CDR1 LNHDA and CDR2 SQIVND (reference sequence). CDR3 in amino acids: CASSSPGAGGYTF. The CDR3 DNA reads TGTGCCAGTAGTTCCCCGGGGGCAGGGGGCTACACCTTC.

This clonotype was detected only a few times. This chain's CDR3 is CASSQDIMAGELFF. In DNA, the CDR3 is TGTGCCAGCAGCCAAGATATCATGGCCGGGGAGCTGTTTTTT. The rearrangement joins TRBV4-2 to TRBJ2-2; D gene unclear. V was clipped by 0 bases and J by 6 bases, with 8 bases between them. The length of the CDR3 is 14 residues. The V gene's germline CDR1 is LGHNA and CDR2 YNFKEQ.

Only a few counts were recorded for this clonotype. The chain has TRBV7-6 and TRBJ2-5; D unresolved. Germline V gene sequence: CDR1 SGHVS, CDR2 FNYEAQ. The CDR3 covers 14 residues. The germline V and J ends were trimmed by 1 base and 0 bases, with 6 bases remaining between them. DNA of the CDR3: TGTGCCAGCAGCTTAGGCCGGTACCAAGAGACCCAGTACTTC. It yields the protein CASSLGRYQETQYF.

This rearrangement joins TRBV7-2 to TRBJ2-3; the D is unclear. The CDR3 length is 15 residues. Between the trimmed V and J ends, which lost 2 bases and 3 bases, there was a span of 12 bases. Germline V gene data show CDR1 as SGHTA and CDR2 as FQGNSA. CDR3 DNA: TGTGCCAGCAGCTTATCCTATTTTGGGACAGATACGCAGTATTTT. It codes for CASSLSYFGTDTQYF.

The table lists this clonotype with many counts. The V gene is TRBV2, the J gene TRBJ2-1; D is unresolved. Trimming left V 7 bases short and J 3 bases short, with 4 bases between. Germline CDR1 SNHLY, CDR2 FYNNEI. The CDR3 length is 11 residues. CDR3 nucleotides: TGTGCCAGCACGAACTACAATGAGCAGTTCTTC. Encoded protein: CASTNYNEQFF.

In this sample, this clonotype turned up many times. The chain joins TRBV6-6 to TRBJ2-7; D gene ambiguous. The V gene lost 7 bases and the J gene lost 0 bases, with 10 bases spanning the gap. In germline, CDR1 is MNHNY, CDR2 SVGAGI (reference sequence). The CDR3 is made up of 13 amino acids. The CDR3 DNA is TGTGCCAGCACCCTGGCAGCCTCCTACGAGCAGTACTTC. Translating it yields CASTLAASYEQYF.

V gene TRBV6-2 or TRBV6-3 combines with J gene TRBJ1-1; the D is unclear. CDR1 and CDR2 from the germline V gene are MNHEY and SVGEGT. V shed 0 bases and J shed 5 bases, with 13 bases lying between them. This CDR3 is built from 15 residues. CDR3 amino acids: CASSYSTPWRTEAFF. The DNA for the CDR3 is TGTGCCAGCAGTTACTCGACCCCATGGAGAACTGAAGCTTTCTTT.

Ten or more counts support this clonotype. The V and J genes are TRBV4-3 and TRBJ2-5; D may match TRBD1 or TRBD2 (5 bases each). V lost 1 base, J lost 3 bases, and 12 bases lay in between. Germline lookup yields CDR1 LGHNA and CDR2 YSLEER. The CDR3 has 15 residues. CDR3 in amino acids: CASSQVWGLEETQYF. The CDR3, as DNA: TGCGCCAGCAGCCAAGTATGGGGGTTGGAAGAGACCCAGTACTTC.

J is TRBJ2-5 and V is TRBV5-1, with TRBD1 identical over 8 bases. The CDR3 is 15 residues long. Germline CDR1 reads SGHRS; CDR2 reads YFSETQ. After removal of 3 bases from V and 5 bases from J, the junction contained 9 bases not matched to a gene. CDR3 residues: CASSYAGGLEETQYF. CDR3 nucleotide sequence: TGCGCCAGCAGCTACGCAGGGGGCTTGGAGGAGACCCAGTACTTC. Looking up the rest from reference TRBV5-1 and TRBJ2-5 gives the full variable domain: KAGVTQTPRYLIKTRGQQVTLSCSPISGHRSVSWYQQTPGQGLQFLFEYFSETQRNKGNFPGRFSGRQFSNSRSEMNVSTLELGDSALYLCASSYAGGLEETQYFGPGTRLLVL.

There are many counts of this clonotype. DNA for the CDR3: TGTGCCAGCAGCCAAGATGGAGCGGGAACCTCCTACGAGCAGTACTTC. Its protein is CASSQDGAGTSYEQYF. This sequence joins TRBV4-2 and TRBJ2-7; TRBD2 agrees at 7 bases. The CDR3 runs 16 residues. The V gene's germline CDR1 is LGHNA and CDR2 YNFKEQ. Germline trimming cut 0 bases from V and 0 bases from J; bases unmatched to any gene: 5.

The V gene is TRBV27, the J gene TRBJ1-5; 8 bases map to TRBD1. Germline trimming cut 5 bases from V and 4 bases from J; bases unmatched to any gene: 7. The CDR3 sequence is 15 residues long. Germline values: CDR1 MNHEY, CDR2 SMNVEV (reference sequence). CDR3 bases: TGTGCCAGCAGTGGCGGAACAGGGGGAAATCAGCCCCAGCATTTT. Its translation: CASSGGTGGNQPQHF.

This clonotype has ten or more counts. J is TRBJ1-5 and V is TRBV9; 9 bases agree with TRBD1. The CDR3 runs 14 residues. V lost 4 bases and J lost 7; bases outside the gene matches: 6. Germline assignment: CDR1 SGDLS and CDR2 YYNGEE. CDR3 coding DNA: TGTGCCAGCAGCTTTACAGGGGGCAGGCAGCCCCAGCATTTT. This encodes CASSFTGGRQPQHF.

This clonotype was found many times. The chain is built from TRBV30 and TRBJ1-3; no firm D call. V was shortened by 2 bases and J by 0 bases, with 20 bases between the two germline ends. Per germline, CDR1 GTSNPN and CDR2 SVGIG (reference sequence). The CDR3 contains 18 residues. This chain's CDR3 is CAWSLGWSAGSSGNTIYF. In DNA, the CDR3 is TGTGCCTGGAGTTTGGGTTGGTCGGCGGGAAGCTCTGGAAACACCATATATTTT.

This clonotype was seen many times. The chain joins TRBV5-1 to TRBJ2-1, with TRBD2 as a possible D gene (5 bases). V lost 0 bases and J lost 4, with 17 bases in between. Germline V gene data show CDR1 as SGHRS and CDR2 as YFSETQ. This CDR3 comprises 17 residues. The CDR3 reads CASSLGLLGREYNEQFF. The DNA for the CDR3 is TGCGCCAGCAGCTTGGGCCTTTTGGGTAGGGAGTACAATGAGCAGTTCTTC.

This clonotype has just a few counts. The rearrangement links TRBV7-9 to TRBJ2-1; D remains unclear. CDR3 length: 15 residues. The V end lost 5 bases, the J end lost 9 bases, and 20 bases lay between the germline ends. CDR1 is SEHNR and CDR2 is FQNEAQ in the germline V gene (reference sequence). The CDR3 loop is CASSAPELTATEQFF. The CDR3 DNA reads as TGTGCCAGCAGCGCACCAGAACTGACCGCGACTGAGCAGTTCTTC.

The chain couples TRBV28 to TRBJ2-2, with 12 bases identical to TRBD2. The CDR3 contains 15 residues. From germline, CDR1 is MDHEN and CDR2 SYDVKM. With 9 bases clipped from V and 4 bases from J, the junction kept 6 bases outside the gene matches. This CDR3 reads CASLAGGLGTGELFF. The DNA for the CDR3 is TGTGCCAGTCTAGCGGGAGGGCTGGGCACCGGGGAGCTGTTTTTT.

The chain employs TRBV20-1 and TRBJ1-3; D uncertain. Trimming pared 2 bases from V and 0 bases from J, leaving 5 bases between. This CDR3 contains 13 residues. Looked up from germline, CDR1 is DFQATT and CDR2 is SNEGSKA (reference sequence). This CDR3 is CSARWVSGNTIYF. In DNA form, the CDR3 reads TGCAGTGCTAGATGGGTCTCTGGAAACACCATATATTTT.

This clonotype was seen repeatedly, ten times or more. J is TRBJ2-1 and V is TRBV20-1, with 10 bases fitting TRBD2. After removal of 3 bases from V and 2 bases from J, the junction contained 7 bases not matched to a gene. The CDR3 runs to 16 residues. Germline loops: CDR1 DFQATT, CDR2 SNEGSKA (reference sequence). For the CDR3, the DNA is TGCAGTGCTAGGGTTAGGACTAGCGGCACCTACAATGAGCAGTTCTTC. Protein sequence: CSARVRTSGTYNEQFF.

This clonotype was seen a few times. The genes are TRBV20-1 and TRBJ2-3, with D possibly matching TRBD2 (6 bases). Germline lookup yields CDR1 DFQATT and CDR2 SNEGSKA (reference sequence). The CDR3 consists of 14 residues. Between the trimmed V and J ends, which lost 6 bases and 6 bases, there was a span of 19 bases. CDR3 amino acids: CSAYGLPTADTQYF. As DNA, the CDR3 is TGCAGTGCATATGGACTACCGACGGCCGATACGCAGTATTTT.

This clonotype was seen at least ten times. The V gene is TRBV20-1, the J gene TRBJ2-1; 8 nucleotides line up with TRBD2. CDR3 length: 14 residues. CDR1 is DFQATT, CDR2 SNEGSKA, per germline (reference sequence). After removal of 7 bases from V and 3 bases from J, the junction contained 8 bases not matched to a gene. In DNA form, the CDR3 reads TGCAGTGGCAGGGTAGCGGGAAGCTACAATGAGCAGTTCTTC. It translates to CSGRVAGSYNEQFF.

This clonotype turned up a few times. The chain employs TRBV6-1 and TRBJ1-1; the D is unclear. This CDR3 is built from 13 residues. Germline V CDR1 and CDR2: MNHNS, SASEGT. V gave up 11 bases and J gave up 1 base, with 14 bases separating them. CDR3 region: CAAPEQANTEAFF. The CDR3 DNA follows: TGTGCCGCACCGGAGCAGGCGAACACTGAAGCTTTCTTT.